These T cell receptor beta chains were read from a single sample in a study of T cell responses to AZD1222 COVID-19 vaccine. Only in-frame clones appear in the TCRdb table, and some are missing; sequencing was by immunoSEQ multiplex PCR. The sample carries 150,000 to 200,000 clones, 90% to 95% recorded once. Sequences were derived from peripheral blood, sampled 28 days after the second dose of the MenACWY control vaccine. These receptors were collected from an adult who received the MenACWY meningococcal vaccine as a control. Both conserved end residues are part of each CDR3. The D gene is left open where the match is weak. The listing skips clone size in some rows; elsewhere it reads once, few, many or a size class.

cdr3_nt,cdr3_aa,d_call,v_call,clone_size,j_call
TGTGCCAGTCAGGGCCCCGTGGGCTACGAGCAGTACTTC,CASQGPVGYEQYF,.,TRBV19,.,TRBJ2-7
TGCGCCAGCAGCTTGGTTCTTGCGGAGGGCTCCTACAATGAGCAGTTCTTC,CASSLVLAEGSYNEQFF,.,TRBV5-1,.,TRBJ2-1
TGTGCCAGCAGCCTCGGGACAGGCCCGTCCAATGAGCAGTTCTTC,CASSLGTGPSNEQFF,TRBD1,TRBV6-5,.,TRBJ2-1
TGTGCCAGCAGCCGCGCTAGCGGGAGGGCTTCCAACGAGCAGTACTTC,CASSRASGRASNEQYF,TRBD2,TRBV3-1/TRBV3-2,.,TRBJ2-7
TGCGCCAGCAGCCAAGATAGGGACATTTATGGCTACACCTTC,CASSQDRDIYGYTF,.,TRBV4-3,few,TRBJ1-2
TGTGCCAGCAGCTTAGCGGTGACACCAAACTATGGCTACACCTTC,CASSLAVTPNYGYTF,.,TRBV7-9,few,TRBJ1-2
TGTGCCTGCCGTTGGGCTGCCAAAAACATTCAGTACTTC,CACRWAAKNIQYF,.,TRBV25-1,few,TRBJ2-4
TGTGCCAGCAGGGACAGGGATGGAGGGGAAGCTTTCTTT,CASRDRDGGEAFF,TRBD1,TRBV6-5,few,TRBJ1-1
TGTGCCAGCAGCTTAAGTCTTGGAGGCAGAGACTATGGCTACACCTTC,CASSLSLGGRDYGYTF,.,TRBV7-2,once,TRBJ1-2
TGTGCCTGGAGTCTACAGACGTTCACTGAAGCTTTCTTT,CAWSLQTFTEAFF,.,TRBV30,.,TRBJ1-1
TGTGCCAGCAGCTTAAGCACTAGCGGGAGTGACGAGCAGTTCTTC,CASSLSTSGSDEQFF,TRBD2,TRBV7-3,.,TRBJ2-1
TGTGCCAGCAGCGCCAGCGGGAGGGCAGATACGCAGTATTTT,CASSASGRADTQYF,TRBD2,TRBV28,.,TRBJ2-3
TGTGCCAGCAGCTTACTAGCGGGAGGTTCAGATACGCAGTATTTT,CASSLLAGGSDTQYF,TRBD2,TRBV5-4,.,TRBJ2-3
TGTGCCAGCAGTACAGGGGACCGTAGCTACGAGCAGTACTTC,CASSTGDRSYEQYF,TRBD1,TRBV6-5,.,TRBJ2-7
TGTGCCAGCAACCCTGGGACTAGCGGCAATGAGCAGTTCTTC,CASNPGTSGNEQFF,TRBD2,TRBV7-2,.,TRBJ2-1
TGTGCCAGCAGTTCGGCCGGGGCCAAAAACATTCAGTACTTC,CASSSAGAKNIQYF,.,TRBV28,.,TRBJ2-4
TGTGCCAGCAGCCCCCGGACTAGTTTCTCCGGGGAGCTGTTTTTT,CASSPRTSFSGELFF,TRBD2,TRBV7-2,.,TRBJ2-2
TGCGCCAGCAGCCCAGCAGCGGGACAGCAAGAGACCCAGTACTTC,CASSPAAGQQETQYF,.,TRBV5-1,.,TRBJ2-5
TGTGCCAGCAGCCCGAAATTGAATACAGGGGCGGGAGATGAAAAACTGTTTTTT,CASSPKLNTGAGDEKLFF,TRBD1,TRBV7-9,.,TRBJ1-4
TGCAGCCATCTCAGGGGGCAAGGCTACACCTTC,CSHLRGQGYTF,TRBD1,TRBV29-1,.,TRBJ1-2
TGTGCCAGCTCCCGGGGGGCCGGATATGGCTACACCTTC,CASSRGAGYGYTF,.,TRBV3-1/TRBV3-2,.,TRBJ1-2
TGTGCCAGCAGCCAAGCAGGGGCCTATGGCTACACCTTC,CASSQAGAYGYTF,.,TRBV3-1/TRBV3-2,.,TRBJ1-2
TGCAGTATCCAGGGAGGGGCCTCTCGATACAATGAGCAGTTCTTC,CSIQGGASRYNEQFF,TRBD2,TRBV29-1,.,TRBJ2-1
TGTGCCAGCAGTGACCCTTCTCAGGGGAGCTACACCTTC,CASSDPSQGSYTF,.,TRBV6-4,.,TRBJ1-2
TGTGCCAGCAGCTTATTCGGGACCCAGGCGGATACGCAGTATTTT,CASSLFGTQADTQYF,.,TRBV5-6,.,TRBJ2-3
TGTGCCACCAGTGATTTGACCCCAAGCGGGACAGAAACCTACAATGAGCAGTTCTTC,CATSDLTPSGTETYNEQFF,.,TRBV24-1,.,TRBJ2-1
TGTGCCAGTAGTATAGGGCAGGGGAACACTGAAGCTTTCTTT,CASSIGQGNTEAFF,.,TRBV19,.,TRBJ1-1
TGTGCCAGCAGTGAATCCGCCCCCAGGGGGGGAGAAAAACTGTTTTTT,CASSESAPRGGEKLFF,TRBD1,TRBV25-1,.,TRBJ1-4
TGTGCCAGCAGACCTACCCCCCGGCAGACCAGCTCCTATAATTCACCCCTCCACTTT,CASRPTPRQTSSYNSPLHF,.,TRBV21-1,.,TRBJ1-6
TGTGCCAGCAGCGTAGGGACAGGGATCAATCAGCCCCAGCATTTT,CASSVGTGINQPQHF,TRBD1,TRBV9,.,TRBJ1-5
TGTGCCAGCAGTGAGCGGACAGGGCGACATGGCTACACCTTC,CASSERTGRHGYTF,TRBD1,TRBV25-1,.,TRBJ1-2
TGTGCCAGCAGTGAACAACCCAGGACTGGAAACACCATATATTTT,CASSEQPRTGNTIYF,.,TRBV6-1,once,TRBJ1-3
TGTGCCAGCTTCGGGACAGGGGGTTCCTATGGCTACACCTTC,CASFGTGGSYGYTF,TRBD1,TRBV9,.,TRBJ1-2
TGTGCCAGTGGGGAGTGGGATAGCAATCAGCCCCAGCATTTT,CASGEWDSNQPQHF,.,TRBV19,.,TRBJ1-5
TGTGCCAGCAGACGCGGAAGTTCCCAAGAGACCCAGTACTTC,CASRRGSSQETQYF,.,TRBV3-1/TRBV3-2,.,TRBJ2-5
TGTGCCACCAGTCTGGCCCCTCACGGTGGCTACACCTTC,CATSLAPHGGYTF,.,TRBV24-1,once,TRBJ1-2
TGTGCCAGCAGCGCCCGGGACAGGGGGATTAATGGCTACACCTTC,CASSARDRGINGYTF,TRBD1,TRBV5-4,.,TRBJ1-2
TGTGCCAGCAGCCAGACCCTTAGCGGGAGGTTACTAGGGGCAGAGACCCAGTACTTC,CASSQTLSGRLLGAETQYF,TRBD2,TRBV7-8,.,TRBJ2-5
TGCGCCAGCAGCCGGGATCCGAGGGACTATGGCTACACCTTC,CASSRDPRDYGYTF,.,TRBV4-3,.,TRBJ1-2
TGTGCCAGCACGGACAGGAGCTCCTACGAGCAGTACTTC,CASTDRSSYEQYF,TRBD1,TRBV28,once,TRBJ2-7
TGTGCCATCGTGGAGGAGCGGGGCCCCTACGAGCAGTACTTC,CAIVEERGPYEQYF,TRBD2,TRBV10-3,.,TRBJ2-7
TGTGCCAGCAGCCAATGGGAGGATGAGGGGAACACTGAAGCTTTCTTT,CASSQWEDEGNTEAFF,.,TRBV3-1/TRBV3-2,.,TRBJ1-1
TGTGCCAGCAGTGAGTCCCGGGCCGCACATGAGCAGTTCTTC,CASSESRAAHEQFF,.,TRBV2,.,TRBJ2-1
TGTGCCAGCAGTTTGTCTTCGAGCGGGGAGCTGTTTTTT,CASSLSSSGELFF,.,TRBV27,.,TRBJ2-2
TGTGCCAGTAGTCCCGGTAGGTCAGGGATCGCTTCACCCCTCCACTTT,CASSPGRSGIASPLHF,.,TRBV19,.,TRBJ1-6
TGTGCCAGCAGTTTGGTGGCTGAAGCTTTCTTT,CASSLVAEAFF,.,TRBV28,.,TRBJ1-1
TGCGCCAGCAGCTCGGAAGTACTGGGGATGAACACTGAAGCTTTCTTT,CASSSEVLGMNTEAFF,.,TRBV5-1,few,TRBJ1-1
TGTGCCAGCAGTCCACAGGACCTCTCTTCCTACGAGCAGTACTTC,CASSPQDLSSYEQYF,.,TRBV25-1,.,TRBJ2-7
TGTGCCAGCAGCTTCGTAGCGGCTAGCACAGATACGCAGTATTTT,CASSFVAASTDTQYF,.,TRBV7-2,.,TRBJ2-3
TGTGCCAGTACCCGGGGGGGTTCGGGAAACACCATATATTTT,CASTRGGSGNTIYF,.,TRBV10-3,.,TRBJ1-3
TGTGCCAGCAGCTCGGCAGCGGGGCGACGCAATCAGCCCCAGCATTTT,CASSSAAGRRNQPQHF,.,TRBV7-2,.,TRBJ1-5
TGCGCCAGCTCCACCGCAGGGGGCCGCTACACCTTC,CASSTAGGRYTF,TRBD1,TRBV4-3,.,TRBJ1-2